This TCR beta chain was captured by sequencing in a study of OX40 agonist ivuxolimab in advanced cancers. The CDR3 runs to 13 residues. Germline CDR1 and CDR2: SNHLY and FYNNEI. Trimming shortened V by 5 bases and J by 2 bases, and 9 bases separated the two germline ends. The data were produced by immunoSEQ multiplex PCR, yet TCRdb's version contains in-frame clones alone and is incomplete. Here the sample spans 80,000 to 95,000 clones, roughly 80% being singletons. Sample: CD4+ or CD8+ T cells sorted from blood, taken in a trial of the OX40 agonist ivuxolimab. This chain joins TRBV2 and TRBJ2-5, with a weak D call TRBD2 (6 bases). This receptor was obtained from an adult with an advanced solid tumor such as melanoma, head and neck, liver or kidney cancer. The chain's CDR3 is CASSPDYQETQYF. CDR3 nucleotides: TGTGCCAGCAGTCCGGACTATCAAGAGACCCAGTACTTC.